Each of the 3 T cell receptor beta chains below was sequenced from the same sample in a study of siplizumab effects on memory and regulatory T cells. Assay: immunoSEQ multiplex PCR; the TCRdb copy retains only in-frame clones and omits some. The data hold around 72,000 clones, with 91% observed a single time. The sequenced sample was CD8+ T cells sorted from blood. These receptors came from a human donor in good health.

The V gene is TRBV10-1, the J gene TRBJ2-1; 9 bases are a match to TRBD2. CDR1 and CDR2 (germline): WNHNN, SYGVQD (reference sequence). The J segment lost 0 bases and the V segment lost 4 bases, leaving 4 bases of the junction unmatched. The CDR3 totals 16 residues. This chain's CDR3 is CASSGLAVVSYNEQFF. DNA for the CDR3: TGCGCCAGCAGTGGACTAGCGGTCGTCTCCTACAATGAGCAGTTCTTC.

This clone was counted once. This chain links TRBV5-1 with TRBJ1-1, with a possible D match to TRBD1 (5 bases). This CDR3 is 15 amino acids long. Germline V gene lookup returns CDR1 SGHRS and CDR2 YFSETQ. Trimming cost V 4 bases and J 3 bases, with 16 bases left between them. CDR3 bases: TGCGCCAGCAGCGCCGGCGCCATACAGGACACTGAAGCTTTCTTT. Residues: CASSAGAIQDTEAFF. Filled out from reference TRBV5-1 and TRBJ1-1, the complete variable domain reads KAGVTQTPRYLIKTRGQQVTLSCSPISGHRSVSWYQQTPGQGLQFLFEYFSETQRNKGNFPGRFSGRQFSNSRSEMNVSTLELGDSALYLCASSAGAIQDTEAFFGQGTRLTVV.

Here the CDR3 reads CASSLVRGELFF. The CDR3 DNA reads as TGTGCCAGCAGCTTAGTCCGCGGGGAGCTGTTTTTT. The chain is built from TRBV7-8 and TRBJ2-2; D call uncertain. The germline CDR1 and CDR2 sequences are SGHVS and FQNEAQ. The V and J ends lost 1 base and 7 bases respectively, with 4 bases between them. CDR3 length: 12 amino acids. Using reference TRBV7-8 and TRBJ2-2 for the parts outside the CDR3, the full variable domain is GAGVSQSPRYKVAKRGQDVALRCDPISGHVSLFWYQQALGQGPEFLTYFQNEAQLDKSGLPSDRFFAERPEGSVSTLKIQRTQQEDSAVYLCASSLVRGELFFGEGSRLTVL.